The 17 T cell receptor beta chains given below trace back to one sample, sequenced in a study of shared clonotypes between healthy human individuals. Repertoires were generated with immunoSEQ multiplex PCR, while TCRdb's copy carries only in-frame clones and drops some. The data show about 2.3 million clones, more than 85% seen once. The source material was naive CD4+ T cells from PBMCs. The subset denotes: CD45RA+ positively selected. All receptors derive from a man younger than 35 in good health. Some clones in this sample may be carry-over from other donors' samples.

This clone has a single count. The J gene is TRBJ2-7, the V gene TRBV6-1; D may match TRBD1 or TRBD2 (5 bases each). The germline V gene has CDR1 MNHNS and CDR2 SASEGT. Between the trimmed V and J ends, which lost 3 bases and 5 bases, there was a span of 14 bases. The CDR3 is 14 amino acids. In DNA form, the CDR3 reads TGTGCCAGCAGTGATTATACGGGGCTCGACGAGCAGTACTTC. Translated, it gives CASSDYTGLDEQYF.

Concerning this clone itself: An end of the junction differs from the germline gene, which may be a read error. V usage is TRBV7-3 and J usage is TRBJ2-1; no definite D call. Germline CDR1 is SGHTA and CDR2 is FQGTGA. The CDR3 totals 13 residues. DNA for the CDR3: TGTGCCAGCAGCCGGGTCTCCGACAATGAGCAGTTCTTC. This sequence encodes CASSRVSDNEQFF.

The gene calls are TRBV18 and TRBJ1-3; maybe TRBD1 (5 bases). This CDR3 has 16 amino acids. The V end lost 5 bases, the J end lost 7 bases, and 21 bases lay between the germline ends. Germline CDR1 and CDR2: KGHSH and LQKENI. CDR3 DNA sequence: TGTGCCAGCTCAAGGGGCTCGGACCGGGCGAGCAACACCATATATTTT. Translating it yields CASSRGSDRASNTIYF.

This clone was seen just once. In the same sample, other DNA sequences code for this CDR3. V usage is TRBV7-2 and J usage is TRBJ1-1; maybe TRBD1 (5 bases). The germline V and J ends were trimmed by 1 base and 4 bases, with 7 bases remaining between them. The CDR3 is made up of 13 amino acids. Germline-derived CDR1 and CDR2 are SGHTA and FQGNSA. CDR3 DNA sequence: TGTGCCAGCAGCTTAGTAGGGGTCACTGAAGCTTTCTTT. Translated: CASSLVGVTEAFF.

The J gene is TRBJ1-1, the V gene TRBV18; 8 positions match TRBD1. With 5 bases clipped from V and 0 bases from J, the junction kept 8 bases outside the gene matches. The CDR3 loop spans 16 amino acids. Germline-derived CDR1 and CDR2 are KGHSH and LQKENI. The DNA for the CDR3 is TGTGCCAGCTCAGCCACAGGGGGGAGTTTGAACACTGAAGCTTTCTTT. As protein: CASSATGGSLNTEAFF.

Only one count was recorded for this clone. This chain links TRBV27 with TRBJ1-2; 9 bases line up with TRBD1. The CDR3 sequence is 15 residues long. Trimming at V came to 3 bases and at J to 3 bases, leaving 5 bases not matched to a gene. CDR1 is MNHEY and CDR2 is SMNVEV in the germline V gene (reference sequence). CDR3 loop: CASSLTGTGYYGYTF. The CDR3 DNA follows: TGTGCCAGCAGTTTGACAGGGACAGGGTACTATGGCTACACCTTC.

This chain uses TRBV6-5 with TRBJ2-1; 11 nucleotides line up with TRBD2. CDR3 length: 15 amino acids. Germline loops: CDR1 MNHEY, CDR2 SVGAGI. J was trimmed by 4 bases and V by 8 bases; bases with no gene match: 7. As DNA, the CDR3 is TGTGCCAGCTCCCCGGGACTAGCGGTTTACAATGAGCAGTTCTTC. Protein: CASSPGLAVYNEQFF.

This clone was counted a few times. This CDR3 is also generated by other DNA sequences in the sample. The chain combines TRBV5-1 with TRBJ1-1, with D perhaps matching TRBD1 (6 bases). The germline gives CDR1 SGHRS, CDR2 YFSETQ. Trimming stripped 4 bases from V and 1 base from J, with 14 bases between. This CDR3 comprises 15 residues. The CDR3: CASSLDRGKNTEAFF. The CDR3 coding sequence is TGCGCCAGCAGCCTAGATAGGGGGAAGAACACTGAAGCTTTCTTT.

This chain connects TRBV9 to TRBJ2-7, with 8 bases lining up with TRBD2. The V gene end was trimmed by 3 bases and the J gene end by 6 bases; junction bases not matched to a gene: 8. Per the germline V gene, CDR1 is SGDLS and CDR2 is YYNGEE. This CDR3 is built from 14 residues. CDR3 bases: TGTGCCAGCAGCGGGACTAGCTGGGAAGGCGAGCAGTACTTC. It encodes CASSGTSWEGEQYF.

The CDR3 sequence: CASSEYYKYF. CDR3 coding DNA: TGTGCCAGCAGTGAATACTATAAGTATTTT. The rearrangement links TRBV2 to TRBJ2-3; D gene uncertain. Per germline, CDR1 SNHLY and CDR2 FYNNEI. The CDR3 extends over 10 amino acids. V dropped 2 bases and J dropped 13 bases, with 7 bases sitting between them.

V gene TRBV6-1 combines with J gene TRBJ1-3, with TRBD1 identical over 7 bases. Germline V gene lookup returns CDR1 MNHNS and CDR2 SASEGT. J was trimmed by 2 bases and V by 2 bases; bases with no gene match: 3. The CDR3 length is 15 residues. CDR3 amino acids: CASSERDRAGNTIYF. The CDR3, as DNA: TGTGCCAGCAGTGAAAGGGACAGAGCTGGAAACACCATATATTTT.

This clone was recorded once. The rearrangement joins TRBV4-1 to TRBJ2-7; TRBD1 agrees at 10 bases. Germline lookup yields CDR1 MGHRA and CDR2 YSYEKL. The V and J ends lost 4 bases and 1 base, in that order; junction bases with no gene match: 7. The CDR3 runs 16 residues. This CDR3 is CASSRGRDRGSYEQYF. The DNA for the CDR3 is TGCGCCAGCAGCCGGGGCCGGGACAGGGGTTCCTACGAGCAGTACTTC.

This chain connects TRBV6-5 to TRBJ1-3, with D perhaps matching TRBD1 (6 bases). The germline gives CDR1 MNHEY, CDR2 SVGAGI. This CDR3 contains 16 residues. Trimming removed 0 bases from V and 4 bases from J, with 13 bases in between. The DNA for the CDR3 is TGTGCCAGCAGTTACTCGACTGGGGGCCTGGGAAACACCATATATTTT. Its translation: CASSYSTGGLGNTIYF.

The chain combines TRBV6-5 with TRBJ2-7; D possibly matches TRBD1 or TRBD2 (5 bases each). Looked up from germline, CDR1 is MNHEY and CDR2 is SVGAGI. Trimming took 5 bases from V and 4 from J, leaving 18 bases between them. The CDR3 runs to 15 residues. CDR3: CASSPGWGPFYEQYF. The CDR3 DNA reads as TGTGCCAGCAGTCCGGGGTGGGGCCCTTTTTACGAGCAGTACTTC.

This chain connects TRBV6-1 to TRBJ2-1; 8 nucleotides match TRBD2. CDR3 length equals 13 residues. The J segment lost 8 bases and the V segment lost 11 bases, leaving 11 bases of the junction unmatched. From germline, CDR1 is MNHNS and CDR2 SASEGT. The CDR3 loop is CAVTAGARDEQFF. The CDR3 DNA sequence: TGTGCCGTAACAGCGGGAGCGCGCGATGAGCAGTTCTTC.

The chain links TRBV30 to TRBJ1-4, with TRBD1 as a possible D gene (5 bases). CDR1 and CDR2 from the germline V gene are GTSNPN and SVGIG (reference sequence). V lost 2 bases, J lost 3 bases, and 13 bases lay in between. The CDR3 is 15 amino acids. The CDR3 loop reads CAWSLQGPANEKLFF. DNA for the CDR3: TGTGCCTGGAGTCTCCAGGGTCCGGCTAATGAAAAACTGTTTTTT.

The chain is built from TRBV19 and TRBJ2-5; a possible D gene is TRBD2 (5 bases). The germline V gene has CDR1 LNHDA and CDR2 SQIVND (reference sequence). CDR3 size: 17 residues. Trimming cost V 7 bases and J 0 bases, with 21 bases left between them. CDR3 amino acids: CASKSDSGSSYQETQYF. In DNA, the CDR3 is TGTGCCAGTAAATCGGATTCGGGATCGTCGTACCAAGAGACCCAGTACTTC.